These 30 T cell receptor beta chains came from one sample sequenced in a study of T-cell reconstitution after alpha-beta-depleted transplantation in children. This sample's TCRbeta library carried unique molecular identifier barcodes. TCRdb re-derived calls from the PCR reads in MiXCR, one entry per CDR3 protein. Of about 200,000 distinct CDR3 sequences in the sample, about 14% were seen once. The starting material was PBMCs from the stem cell graft donor, obtained from the stem cell graft. The source is a human donor who donated a stem cell graft to a child with acute lymphoblastic leukemia.

The chain combines TRBV25-1 with TRBJ2-3; 12 nucleotides agree with TRBD2. Trimming removed 3 bases from V and 5 bases from J; junction bases left unmatched: 6. The CDR3 extends over 16 amino acids. CDR1 and CDR2 from the germline V gene are MGHDK and SYGVNS. CDR3 nucleotide sequence: TGTGCCAGCAGTGAGGGGACTAGCGGGCCCAGAGATACGCAGTATTTT. It encodes CASSEGTSGPRDTQYF.

The genes are TRBV27 and TRBJ2-7; D ambiguous. Germline-derived CDR1 and CDR2 are MNHEY and SMNVEV (reference sequence). The CDR3 has 16 amino acids. The V end lost 2 bases, the J end lost 0 bases, and 14 bases lay between the germline ends. Written as DNA, the CDR3 is TGTGCCAGCAGTTTAACCCAACGATCGCCCTCCTACGAGCAGTACTTC. This encodes CASSLTQRSPSYEQYF.

Many counts were recorded for this clonotype. V and J are TRBV12-3 or TRBV12-4 and TRBJ2-7, with 7 bases fitting TRBD2. The CDR3 is 13 residues long. V lost 3 bases, J lost 4 bases, and 3 bases stayed unmatched. The DNA of the CDR3 is TGTGCCAGCAGTTTGGACGGGAGGTACGAGCAGTACTTC. Translated, it gives CASSLDGRYEQYF.

With regard to this clonotype: A much larger clone sits a single nucleotide away, making a read error possible. The CDR3 loop reads CASSFRGGQPQHF. As DNA, the CDR3 is TGTGCCAGCAGTTTTCGGGGAGGTCAGCCCCAGCATTTT. The rearrangement links TRBV12-3 or TRBV12-4 to TRBJ1-5; no clear D. The CDR3 runs to 13 residues. Trimming shortened V by 3 bases and J by 6 bases, and 9 bases separated the two germline ends.

This clonotype occurred a few times. The V call is TRBV5-5, the J call TRBJ2-1, with 12 bases lining up with TRBD2. V was clipped by 3 bases and J by 7 bases; unmatched bases: 8. CDR1 is SGHKS and CDR2 is YYEKEE in the germline V gene (reference sequence). CDR3 size: 16 residues. CDR3 DNA sequence: TGTGCCAGCAGCTCGACCGGACTAGCGGGGATAAATGAGCAGTTCTTC. Protein sequence: CASSSTGLAGINEQFF. Combining the CDR3 with reference TRBV5-5 and TRBJ2-1 gives the whole variable domain DAGVTQSPTHLIKTRGQQVTLRCSPISGHKSVSWYQQVLGQGPQFIFQYYEKEERGRGNFPDRFSARQFPNYSSELNVNALLLGDSALYLCASSSTGLAGINEQFFGPGTRLTVL.

The sample holds many counts of this clonotype. This sequence joins TRBV5-1 and TRBJ1-1; 8 bases map to TRBD1. The CDR3 loop spans 16 amino acids. Germline V gene data show CDR1 as SGHRS and CDR2 as YFSETQ. V shed 3 bases, J shed 1 base, and the junction held 8 bases outside the gene matches. The CDR3 protein is CASSYRQGPTNTEAFF. The CDR3 region has the DNA TGCGCCAGCAGCTACAGACAGGGGCCTACGAACACTGAAGCTTTCTTT.

There are many counts of this clonotype. V is TRBV5-4 and J is TRBJ1-1; 10 nucleotides match TRBD1. The CDR3 extends over 16 amino acids. With V trimmed by 4 bases and J by 6 bases, 12 bases remained unmatched. Germline V gene data show CDR1 as SGHNT and CDR2 as YYREEE (reference sequence). DNA for the CDR3: TGTGCCAGCAGCCCGGGACAGGGGCTCTCTCGCGCTGAAGCTTTCTTT. Translating it yields CASSPGQGLSRAEAFF.

This clonotype was recorded many times. The chain recombines TRBV7-9 with TRBJ2-7; TRBD1 agrees at 7 bases. CDR3 length: 14 residues. Germline V gene sequence: CDR1 SEHNR, CDR2 FQNEAQ (reference sequence). Trimming took 1 base from V and 12 from J; bases not matched to a gene: 12. The CDR3 sequence: CASSLVSGQPKRYF. The CDR3 region has the DNA TGTGCCAGCAGCTTAGTCTCGGGACAGCCTAAGAGGTACTTC.

The table lists this clonotype with many counts. The CDR3 is CASSGTGSQAFF. The CDR3 bases are TGCGCCAGCAGTGGGACAGGTTCGCAAGCTTTCTTT. This rearrangement joins TRBV10-1 to TRBJ1-1; 7 bases map to TRBD1. The CDR3 has 12 residues. Germline CDR1 reads WNHNN; CDR2 reads SYGVQD (reference sequence). After removal of 4 bases from V and 9 bases from J, the junction contained 5 bases not matched to a gene.

This clonotype has more than one count but fewer than ten. The V gene is TRBV20-1, the J gene TRBJ1-2; D may be TRBD1 (5 bases). This CDR3 has 15 residues. V was pared by 3 bases and J by 2 bases, with 16 bases between. In germline, CDR1 is DFQATT, CDR2 SNEGSKA (reference sequence). CDR3 sequence (DNA): TGCAGTGCTAGGTCCGTCGGGTGGGGGAACTATGGCTACACCTTC. Translating it yields CSARSVGWGNYGYTF.

This clonotype was seen many times. The rearrangement joins TRBV12-3 or TRBV12-4 to TRBJ2-7; D possibly corresponds to TRBD2 (6 bases). The length of the CDR3 is 14 residues. The ends were cut back, 6 bases at V and 4 bases at J, with 16 bases in the middle. The CDR3 sequence is CASSQDPGRYEQYF. DNA for the CDR3: TGTGCCAGCAGCCAGGACCCGGGGAGGTACGAGCAGTACTTC.

V usage is TRBV7-9 and J usage is TRBJ2-7, with D tentatively TRBD2 (6 bases). The CDR3 covers 12 residues. CDR1 SEHNR and CDR2 FQNEAQ come from the germline V gene (reference sequence). V lost 5 bases and J 4 bases, leaving 9 bases between the germline ends. CDR3: CASSNAGYEQYF. The CDR3 DNA reads TGTGCCAGCAGCAACGCGGGATACGAGCAGTACTTC.

This rearrangement joins TRBV10-3 to TRBJ2-1; 13 positions match TRBD2. This CDR3 is 18 amino acids long. CDR1 ENHRY and CDR2 SYGVKD come from the germline V gene. Unmatched junction bases numbered 13, after V lost 11 bases and J lost 0 bases. In nucleotides, the CDR3 is TGTGCCGTCCGAGGGACTAGCGGGATAAGGAGCTCCTACAATGAGCAGTTCTTC. It codes for CAVRGTSGIRSSYNEQFF.

This clonotype was counted ten times or more. The V and J genes are TRBV7-2 and TRBJ2-3, with 9 bases aligning to TRBD2. The CDR3 runs 20 residues. Trimming cost V 0 bases and J 2 bases; bases outside gene matches: 15. CDR1 is SGHTA, CDR2 FQGNSA, per germline. CDR3 residues: CASSLALPGAGGESTDTQYF. The CDR3 region has the DNA TGTGCCAGCAGCTTAGCCCTTCCGGGGGCGGGAGGGGAATCCACAGATACGCAGTATTTT.

There are many counts of this clonotype. In DNA, the CDR3 is TGTGCCAGCAGCTCGGCCCGGGACAGGAGTGGGCTAGCCAAAAACATTCAGTACTTC. This sequence encodes CASSSARDRSGLAKNIQYF. The gene calls are TRBV11-1 and TRBJ2-4; 8 bases fit TRBD1. V lost 4 bases, J lost 0 bases, and 14 bases stayed unmatched. The CDR3 totals 19 residues. Germline values: CDR1 SGHAT, CDR2 FQDESV (reference sequence).

This clonotype was observed at least ten times. This chain uses TRBV12-3 or TRBV12-4 with TRBJ2-7; D might be TRBD2 (6 bases). The germline V and J ends were trimmed by 6 bases and 3 bases, with 9 bases remaining between them. The CDR3 has 12 residues. CDR3 residues: CASSFGGYEQYF. CDR3 in DNA: TGTGCCAGCAGCTTCGGGGGCTACGAGCAGTACTTC.

This chain uses TRBV5-1 with TRBJ2-1; 7 nucleotides line up with TRBD2. V gave up 4 bases and J gave up 6 bases; unmatched junction bases: 22. From germline, CDR1 is SGHRS and CDR2 YFSETQ. This CDR3 region has 19 residues. The CDR3, as DNA: TGCGCCAGCAGCGTAACCTTAACTTCAGGGACTACTGATTCCAATGAGCAGTTCTTC. Protein: CASSVTLTSGTTDSNEQFF. Full variable domain (remainder filled in from reference TRBV5-1 and TRBJ2-1): KAGVTQTPRYLIKTRGQQVTLSCSPISGHRSVSWYQQTPGQGLQFLFEYFSETQRNKGNFPGRFSGRQFSNSRSEMNVSTLELGDSALYLCASSVTLTSGTTDSNEQFFGPGTRLTVL.

The J gene is TRBJ1-6, the V gene TRBV6-6, with D possibly being TRBD1 (5 bases). The CDR3 is 11 residues long. Trimming took 7 bases from V and 14 from J, leaving 12 bases between them. Germline V lookup: CDR1 MNHNY, CDR2 SVGAGI (reference sequence). The CDR3 is CASTGRETLHF. The CDR3 DNA sequence: TGTGCCAGCACGGGCAGGGAGACCCTCCACTTT.

This clonotype was seen repeatedly, ten times or more. This chain uses TRBV20-1 with TRBJ1-1; tentative D call: TRBD1 (6 bases). In germline, CDR1 is DFQATT, CDR2 SNEGSKA (reference sequence). Trimming pared 1 base from V and 5 bases from J, leaving 11 bases between. This CDR3 comprises 13 residues. CDR3 sequence reads: CSARAGGRTEAFF. CDR3 DNA: TGCAGTGCTAGAGCCGGGGGCCGGACTGAAGCTTTCTTT.

This rearrangement joins TRBV5-1 to TRBJ2-3; 7 bases line up with TRBD2. The CDR3 is 17 amino acids. With 2 bases clipped from V and 2 bases from J, the junction kept 11 bases outside the gene matches. Germline CDR1 is SGHRS and CDR2 is YFSETQ. Here the CDR3 reads CASSFVGAGASTDTQYF. The CDR3, as DNA: TGCGCCAGCAGCTTTGTGGGCGCGGGAGCCTCCACAGATACGCAGTATTTT.

This clonotype was detected ten times or more. V usage is TRBV5-1 and J usage is TRBJ2-3, with 7 bases fitting TRBD1. Germline V gene sequence: CDR1 SGHRS, CDR2 YFSETQ. The J segment lost 3 bases and the V segment lost 5 bases, leaving 3 bases of the junction unmatched. The CDR3 is made up of 13 amino acids. For the CDR3, the DNA is TGCGCCAGCAGTGGGACAGCAACAGATACGCAGTATTTT. Translating gives CASSGTATDTQYF.

This clonotype was observed many times. The chain has TRBV10-2 and TRBJ1-1, with TRBD1 matching 7 bases. Germline values: CDR1 WSHSY, CDR2 SAAADI. This CDR3 spans 14 amino acids. With V trimmed by 6 bases and J by 3 bases, 7 bases remained unmatched. CDR3 nucleotides: TGCGCCAGCAGCCAAGGGCAGGGGGACACTGAAGCTTTCTTT. Translated, it gives CASSQGQGDTEAFF.

This clonotype has at least ten counts. The genes are TRBV7-2 and TRBJ1-1; D is ambiguous. The CDR3 consists of 14 residues. Trimming took 1 base from V and 1 from J, leaving 7 bases between them. Germline CDR1 SGHTA, CDR2 FQGNSA. The CDR3 spells CASSLEGENTEAFF. The CDR3 DNA sequence: TGTGCCAGCAGCTTAGAGGGAGAGAACACTGAAGCTTTCTTT.

Worth noting for this clonotype: This may stem from a read error, because a much larger clone lies one nucleotide away. The chain uses TRBV12-3 or TRBV12-4 and TRBJ2-5; tentative D call: TRBD1 (5 bases). V lost 3 bases and J lost 3, with 8 bases in between. The CDR3 length is 13 residues. The chain's CDR3 is CASSFGHEETQYF. The CDR3 region has the DNA TGTGCCAGCAGTTTCGGACACGAAGAGACCCAGTACTTC.

This clonotype was recorded a few times. This rearrangement joins TRBV29-1 to TRBJ2-5; tentative D call: TRBD2 (5 bases). Germline loops: CDR1 SQVTM, CDR2 ANQGSEA. The V gene lost 4 bases and the J gene lost 5 bases, with 5 bases spanning the gap. CDR3 size: 10 residues. The CDR3 here is CSVGEETQYF. The CDR3 coding sequence is TGCAGCGTTGGGGAGGAGACCCAGTACTTC.

The J gene is TRBJ2-5, the V gene TRBV7-2; D unresolved. CDR3 size: 13 residues. The V gene's germline CDR1 is SGHTA and CDR2 FQGNSA. V was shortened by 3 bases and J by 5 bases, with 10 bases between the two germline ends. CDR3 protein: CASSFEIEETQYF. For the CDR3, the DNA is TGTGCCAGCAGCTTCGAAATTGAGGAGACCCAGTACTTC.

This clonotype appeared a few times. The V gene is TRBV12-3 or TRBV12-4, the J gene TRBJ2-5; D is unclear. There are 13 residues in the CDR3. V was cut by 6 bases and J by 7 bases, with 15 bases left in between. The DNA of the CDR3 is TGTGCCAGCAGCCAAGACATGGGCTGGACCCAGTACTTC. Its translation: CASSQDMGWTQYF.

This clonotype was counted ten times or more. This chain links TRBV28 with TRBJ2-1; unclear D gene. Between the trimmed V and J ends, which lost 5 bases and 9 bases, there was a span of 14 bases. Per the germline V gene, CDR1 is MDHEN and CDR2 is SYDVKM. CDR3 length: 13 amino acids. The CDR3, as DNA: TGTGCCAGCAGTCGATCCGTAGACCTTGAGCAGTTCTTC. Amino acids: CASSRSVDLEQFF.

This clonotype was observed many times. The V and J genes are TRBV6-5 and TRBJ1-1; 9 nucleotides line up with TRBD1. J was trimmed by 6 bases and V by 6 bases; bases with no gene match: 11. This CDR3 has 15 amino acids. CDR1 is MNHEY, CDR2 SVGAGI, per germline. The CDR3 sequence is CASSLSKTGGSEAFF. The CDR3 nucleotides read TGTGCCAGCAGCCTCTCTAAGACAGGGGGGTCTGAAGCTTTCTTT.

This clonotype was seen ten or more times. The gene calls are TRBV3-1 and TRBJ1-6; 10 nucleotides match TRBD1. The length of the CDR3 is 16 residues. Germline trimming cut 4 bases from V and 7 bases from J; bases unmatched to any gene: 7. Germline V gene lookup returns CDR1 LGHDT and CDR2 YNNKEL (reference sequence). CDR3 bases: TGTGCCAGCAGCCCCTCGGGACAGGGGATCAATTCACCCCTCCACTTT. Encoded protein: CASSPSGQGINSPLHF.